These 12 T cell receptor beta chains share one sample of origin, sequenced in a study of early T cells in non-severe SARS-CoV-2 infection. Each CDR3 protein is one row after TCRdb ran MiXCR on the 5' RACE reads. The profile shows about 64,000 distinct CDR3 sequences, 4% to 5.5% of them singletons. What was sequenced was whole blood. The receptor set was obtained from an adult who was a healthcare worker with PCR-confirmed SARS-CoV-2 infection or an uninfected control (not recorded which).

The chain links TRBV6-2 or TRBV6-3 to TRBJ2-1; 10 nucleotides align to TRBD2. The CDR3 is 15 residues long. V lost 8 bases and J lost 5; bases outside the gene matches: 9. The germline V gene encodes CDR1 MNHEY and CDR2 SVGEGT. The CDR3 sequence is CASRYAGTSDNEQFF. The CDR3 coding sequence is TGTGCCAGCCGATACGCCGGGACTAGCGACAATGAGCAGTTCTTC.

This clonotype was observed many times. The V gene is TRBV7-9, the J gene TRBJ2-7, with a possible D match to TRBD2 (5 bases). The length of the CDR3 is 14 residues. Trimming cost V 8 bases and J 3 bases, with 17 bases left between them. Germline V gene lookup returns CDR1 SEHNR and CDR2 FQNEAQ (reference sequence). For the CDR3, the DNA is TGTGCCAGCGAGGGCCCCGCGAAAGGCTACGAGCAGTACTTC. This codes for CASEGPAKGYEQYF.

To note about this clonotype: The conserved final phenylalanine or tryptophan is absent from the CDR3, which likely points to a read error. The chain couples TRBV7-2 to TRBJ1-2, with D possibly TRBD1 on 5 matching bases. Per germline, CDR1 SGHTA and CDR2 FQGNSA. The germline V and J ends were trimmed by 3 bases and 5 bases, with 10 bases remaining between them. The length of the CDR3 is 13 residues. CDR3 loop: CASSLDTRYGYTS. The CDR3 nucleotides are TGTGCCAGCAGCTTGGACACTCGATATGGCTACACCTCC.

The chain recombines TRBV20-1 with TRBJ2-2; no clear D gene. Germline lookup yields CDR1 DFQATT and CDR2 SNEGSKA (reference sequence). V lost 5 bases and J lost 5, with 9 bases in between. This CDR3 spans 12 amino acids. CDR3 bases: TGCAGTGCTCTGAGTGGAACCGGGGAGCTGTTTTTT. Translated: CSALSGTGELFF.

The sample holds a few counts of this clonotype. The V and J genes are TRBV1 and TRBJ1-2. TRBV1 is described as a pseudogene. This CDR3 has 17 residues. The CDR3 sequence is CTSSQDRGSREACGYTF. In DNA, the CDR3 is TGCACCAGCAGCCAAGATCGAGGGTCAAGGGAAGCTTGTGGCTACACCTTC.

This clonotype was counted ten times or more. The chain combines TRBV6-5 with TRBJ2-7, with D unclear. V lost 0 bases and J 2 bases, leaving 11 bases between the germline ends. The CDR3 is 15 residues long. Germline V lookup: CDR1 MNHEY, CDR2 SVGAGI. The CDR3 DNA is TGTGCCAGCAGTTACTCTGGGCGGTCTACCTACGAGCAGTACTTC. Translating gives CASSYSGRSTYEQYF.

The chain links TRBV4-2 to TRBJ2-7; TRBD2 matches 11 bases. Trimming took 2 bases from V and 7 from J; bases not matched to a gene: 10. The CDR3 length is 16 residues. Germline V CDR1 and CDR2: LGHNA, YNFKEQ. CDR3 sequence (DNA): TGTGCCAGCAGCCAAAAGGCCGGGACTAGCGGCTTTGAGCAGTACTTC. Amino acid sequence: CASSQKAGTSGFEQYF.

This clonotype has more than one count but fewer than ten. The chain couples TRBV3-1 to TRBJ2-7; D call uncertain. V dropped 4 bases and J dropped 5 bases, with 18 bases sitting between them. Germline values: CDR1 LGHDT, CDR2 YNNKEL (reference sequence). The length of the CDR3 is 15 residues. The CDR3: CASSPGPHQINEQYF. The CDR3 coding sequence is TGTGCCAGCAGCCCCGGGCCCCACCAAATCAACGAGCAGTACTTC.

This clonotype was seen many times. The chain recombines TRBV10-3 with TRBJ2-5; 9 positions agree with TRBD2. The germline gives CDR1 ENHRY, CDR2 SYGVKD. The CDR3 loop spans 14 amino acids. J was trimmed by 1 base and V by 6 bases; bases with no gene match: 3. The CDR3 nucleotides are TGTGCCATCAGAGCGACTAGCGGCCAAGAGACCCAGTACTTC. Residues: CAIRATSGQETQYF.

The chain recombines TRBV5-1 with TRBJ2-1; D remains unclear. Germline V gene data show CDR1 as SGHRS and CDR2 as YFSETQ. V shed 0 bases and J shed 1 base, with 11 bases lying between them. This CDR3 comprises 16 residues. As DNA, the CDR3 is TGCGCCAGCAGCTTGGCCTTTGGCTCATCCTACAATGAGCAGTTCTTC. Residues: CASSLAFGSSYNEQFF.

This clonotype came up many times. The gene calls are TRBV29-1 and TRBJ2-4; no definite D call. Germline assignment: CDR1 SQVTM and CDR2 ANQGSEA. CDR3 length equals 13 residues. V lost 3 bases and J lost 0, with 6 bases in between. The CDR3 loop reads CSVDTVAKNIQYF. DNA of the CDR3: TGCAGCGTTGACACAGTAGCCAAAAACATTCAGTACTTC.

This clonotype was observed a handful of times. V usage is TRBV3-1 and J usage is TRBJ2-1; no definite D call. The germline V gene encodes CDR1 LGHDT and CDR2 YNNKEL (reference sequence). The CDR3 is 14 residues long. Trimming took off 2 bases at V and 2 bases at J, with 7 bases between the two ends. The DNA for the CDR3 is TGTGCCAGCAGCCAAATGTCAGCCTACAATGAGCAGTTCTTC. It codes for CASSQMSAYNEQFF.